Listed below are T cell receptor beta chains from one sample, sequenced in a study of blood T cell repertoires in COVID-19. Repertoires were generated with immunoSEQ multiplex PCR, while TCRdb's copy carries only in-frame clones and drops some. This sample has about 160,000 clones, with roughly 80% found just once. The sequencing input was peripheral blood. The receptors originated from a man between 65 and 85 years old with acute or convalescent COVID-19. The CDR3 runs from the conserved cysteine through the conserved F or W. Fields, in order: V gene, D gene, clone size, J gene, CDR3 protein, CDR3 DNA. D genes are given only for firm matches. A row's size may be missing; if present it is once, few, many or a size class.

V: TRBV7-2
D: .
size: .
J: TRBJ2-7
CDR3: CASSSDYLPYEQYF
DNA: TGTGCCAGCAGCTCGGACTACCTTCCCTACGAGCAGTACTTC

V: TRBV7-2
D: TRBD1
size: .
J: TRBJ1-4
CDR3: CASSPRGRGFSREKLFF
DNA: TGTGCCAGCAGCCCAAGGGGCAGGGGGTTTAGTCGGGAAAAACTGTTTTTT

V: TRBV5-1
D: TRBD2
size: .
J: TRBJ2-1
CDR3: CASGTTYNEQFF
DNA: TGCGCCAGCGGGACTACCTACAATGAGCAGTTCTTC

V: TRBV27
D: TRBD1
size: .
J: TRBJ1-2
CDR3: CASSSGQGIHYGYTF
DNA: TGTGCCAGCAGTTCGGGACAGGGTATTCACTATGGCTACACCTTC

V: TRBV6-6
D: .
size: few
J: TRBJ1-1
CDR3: CASTNRIFGTEAFF
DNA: TGTGCCAGCACTAACAGGATCTTTGGCACTGAAGCTTTCTTT

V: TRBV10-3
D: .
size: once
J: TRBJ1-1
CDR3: CAISGSKGGYTEAFF
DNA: TGTGCCATCAGTGGCTCTAAGGGCGGGTACACTGAAGCTTTCTTT

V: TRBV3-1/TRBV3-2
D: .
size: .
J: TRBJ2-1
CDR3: CASSQASPKSSYNEQFF
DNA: TGTGCCAGCAGCCAAGCATCCCCCAAGAGCTCCTACAATGAGCAGTTCTTC

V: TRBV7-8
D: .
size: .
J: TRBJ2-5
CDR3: CASSSTDSQETQYF
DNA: TGTGCCAGCAGCTCCACGGACAGCCAAGAGACCCAGTACTTC

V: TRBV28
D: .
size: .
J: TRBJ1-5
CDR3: CAGSGVNQPQHF
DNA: TGTGCCGGATCCGGGGTCAATCAGCCCCAGCATTTT

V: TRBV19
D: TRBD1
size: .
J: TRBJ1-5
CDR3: CASKGQGGYQPQHF
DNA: TGTGCCAGTAAGGGACAGGGTGGGTATCAGCCCCAGCATTTT

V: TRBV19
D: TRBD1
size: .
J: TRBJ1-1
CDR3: CASSRGRGDVWNTEAFF
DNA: TGTGCCAGTAGTCGGGGCAGGGGGGATGTGTGGAACACTGAAGCTTTCTTT

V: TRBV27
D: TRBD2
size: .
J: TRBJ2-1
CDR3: CASLPASGPRVSYNEQFF
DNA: TGTGCCAGCCTCCCGGCTAGCGGGCCGCGAGTTTCCTACAATGAGCAGTTCTTC

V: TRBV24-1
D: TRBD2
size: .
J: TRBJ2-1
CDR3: CATGLAGASYNEQFF
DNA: TGTGCCACGGGTCTAGCGGGAGCCTCCTACAATGAGCAGTTCTTC

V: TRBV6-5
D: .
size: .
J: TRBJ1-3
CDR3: CASRGGMAGNTIYF
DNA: TGTGCCAGCCGGGGAGGGATGGCTGGAAACACCATATATTTT

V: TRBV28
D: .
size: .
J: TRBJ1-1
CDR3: CASSPPGHLNTEAFF
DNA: TGTGCCAGCAGTCCGCCGGGACACTTGAACACTGAAGCTTTCTTT

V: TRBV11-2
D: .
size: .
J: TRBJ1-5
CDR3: CASSLGGGQPQHF
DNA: TGTGCCAGCAGCTTGGGGGGGGGACAGCCCCAGCATTTT

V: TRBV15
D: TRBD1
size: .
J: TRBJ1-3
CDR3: CATSRDRSSGNTIYF
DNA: TGTGCCACCAGCAGGGACAGGAGCTCTGGAAACACCATATATTTT

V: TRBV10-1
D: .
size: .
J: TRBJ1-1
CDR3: CASHDMMNTEAFF
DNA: TGCGCCAGCCACGACATGATGAACACTGAAGCTTTCTTT

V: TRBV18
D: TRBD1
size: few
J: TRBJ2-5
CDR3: CASSPALDRVRETQYF
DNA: TGTGCCAGCTCACCAGCCCTCGACAGGGTCCGGGAGACCCAGTACTTC

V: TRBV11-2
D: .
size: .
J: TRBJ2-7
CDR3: CASSQRPIEQYF
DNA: TGTGCCAGCAGCCAGCGACCTATTGAGCAGTACTTC

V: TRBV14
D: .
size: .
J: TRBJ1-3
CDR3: CASSQDIRGLGNTIYF
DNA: TGTGCCAGCAGCCAAGACATCCGAGGTTTGGGAAACACCATATATTTT

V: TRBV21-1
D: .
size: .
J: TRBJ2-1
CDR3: CASSKTQRGATNEQFF
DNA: TGTGCCAGCAGCAAAACCCAGCGGGGGGCCACCAATGAGCAGTTCTTC

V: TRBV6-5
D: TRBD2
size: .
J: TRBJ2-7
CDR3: CASRAASGNMREQYF
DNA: TGTGCCAGCAGGGCGGCTAGCGGGAATATGAGGGAGCAGTACTTC

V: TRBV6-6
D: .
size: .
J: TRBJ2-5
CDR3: CASSIGVQETQYF
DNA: TGTGCCAGCAGTATCGGGGTACAAGAGACCCAGTACTTC

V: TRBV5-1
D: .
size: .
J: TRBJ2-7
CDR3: CASSLPLVPKGGTSYEQYF
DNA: TGCGCCAGCAGCTTGCCCCTGGTCCCGAAAGGCGGTACGAGTTACGAGCAGTACTTC

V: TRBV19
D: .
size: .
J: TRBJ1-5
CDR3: CASTSRRAGGGDQPQHF
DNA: TGTGCCAGTACTTCGCGGCGGGCGGGGGGTGGCGATCAGCCCCAGCATTTT

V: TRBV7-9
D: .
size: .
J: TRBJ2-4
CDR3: CASSLDLKNIQYF
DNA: TGTGCCAGCAGCTTGGACTTAAAAAACATTCAGTACTTC